The clone carrying this T cell receptor (beta chain) was counted only a few times. The sample is drawn from a study of response to subunit inactivated influenza vaccine. TCRdb analysed the RT-PCR reads with MiXCR anew, one entry per CDR3 protein. The sample holds under 950,000 distinct CDR3 sequences; 21% are singletons and the top ten take about 9.4%. CDR3 length: 14 residues. V was clipped by 0 bases and J by 6 bases, with 11 bases between them. The germline CDR1 and CDR2 sequences are MNHEY and SVGAGI. The input for sequencing was PBMCs from blood, taken about 5 days after vaccination. The clonotype was recovered from a man in his fifties who received an inactivated influenza vaccine. This chain links TRBV6-5 with TRBJ1-2, with no clear D. CDR3 sequence (DNA): TGTGCCAGCAGTTACTCGGGTGGGGTGGATGGCTACACCTTC. Translated: CASSYSGGVDGYTF.